A selection of T cell receptor beta chains follows, all from one sample in a study of blood T cell repertoires in COVID-19. Assay: immunoSEQ multiplex PCR; the TCRdb copy retains only in-frame clones and omits some. The table records 150,000 to 200,000 clones, 65% to 80% of them present only once. The sample consisted of peripheral blood. The receptors were sampled from a man in his fifties who had recovered from COVID-19. The CDR3 runs from the conserved cysteine through the conserved F or W. Fields, in order: V gene, D gene, clone size, J gene, CDR3 DNA, CDR3 protein. D genes are given only for firm matches. Where a row states a size, it is once, few, many or the class of an expanded clone; other rows omit it.

>TRBV18|NA|NA|TRBJ1-1
TGTGCCAGCTCCCTCTATCGAGGTACCACTGAAGCTTTCTTT
CASSLYRGTTEAFF
>TRBV7-9|TRBD2|NA|TRBJ2-7
TGTGCCAGCAGCTTAAGGTTAGCGGGAGTCTACGAGCAGTACTTC
CASSLRLAGVYEQYF
>TRBV7-6|NA|NA|TRBJ1-3
TGTGCCAGCAGCTTAGACTCGGGGAGCTCTGGAAACACCATATATTTT
CASSLDSGSSGNTIYF
>TRBV7-8|TRBD2|NA|TRBJ2-5
TGTGCCAGCAGCTCCCCCCGGGGCGGGAGGCGGCAAGAGACCCAGTACTTC
CASSSPRGGRRQETQYF
>TRBV21-1|NA|NA|TRBJ2-7
TGTGCCAGCAGCAAATGGACAGATTGGCGTTGCTACGAGCAGTACTTC
CASSKWTDWRCYEQYF
>TRBV27|TRBD1|NA|TRBJ1-1
TGTGCCAGCAGACCGACAGGGGGACGGACTGAAGCTTTCTTT
CASRPTGGRTEAFF
>TRBV30|NA|NA|TRBJ2-7
TGTGCCTGGAGTGCAGGCGTCGCCTACGAGCAGTACTTC
CAWSAGVAYEQYF
>TRBV29-1|NA|NA|TRBJ2-4
TGCAGCGTCGACAGACAAAACATTCAGTACTTC
CSVDRQNIQYF
>TRBV27|NA|NA|TRBJ2-2
TGTGCCAGCAGTCTTCCGGGACTGTCCACCGGGGAGCTGTTTTTT
CASSLPGLSTGELFF
>TRBV30|TRBD1|NA|TRBJ1-2
TGTGCCTGGAGTCCGGGACAGGAGGTTGATGGCTACACCTTC
CAWSPGQEVDGYTF
>TRBV11-3|TRBD2|once|TRBJ2-3
TGTGCCAGCAGCTTGGGACTAGTAACCACAGATACGCAGTATTTT
CASSLGLVTTDTQYF
>TRBV11-2|NA|NA|TRBJ2-7
TGTGCCAGCAGTTTAATCGAATTCGGCTACGAGCAGTACTTC
CASSLIEFGYEQYF
>TRBV19|TRBD1|NA|TRBJ2-3
TGTGCCAGTAGTGGATGGGACAGGGGGGCAGATACGCAGTATTTT
CASSGWDRGADTQYF
>TRBV7-2|TRBD2|NA|TRBJ2-7
TGTGCCAGCAGCTTGGTAGCGGGAGAACTATCCGAGCAGTACTTC
CASSLVAGELSEQYF
>TRBV5-4|TRBD2|NA|TRBJ2-7
TGTGCCAGCAGAAAGGGACTAGCGGACGAGCAGTACTTC
CASRKGLADEQYF
>TRBV28|TRBD1|few|TRBJ2-1
TGTGCCAGCAGTTCCGGGACAGAGTTCTTC
CASSSGTEFF
>TRBV30|TRBD2|NA|TRBJ2-7
TGTGCCTGGAGTGTAACTAGCGGGAGTCCTCGACTCCACGAGCAGTACTTC
CAWSVTSGSPRLHEQYF
>TRBV7-9|TRBD1|NA|TRBJ1-1
TGTGCCAGCAGCCCGCGATCCGGGACAGGTCATGAAGCTTTCTTT
CASSPRSGTGHEAFF
>TRBV28|TRBD2|NA|TRBJ2-7
TGTGCCAGCAACACCAGGACTAGTTCCTTCTCCTACGAGCAGTACTTC
CASNTRTSSFSYEQYF
>TRBV15|TRBD2|NA|TRBJ2-3
TGTGCCACCAGCAGAGTCTCTAGCGGGAGGGGCACAGATACGCAGTATTTT
CATSRVSSGRGTDTQYF
>TRBV27|TRBD2|NA|TRBJ2-7
TGTGCCAGCAGTATACCGGGACTAGCGGGAGTCCGTCTTCTCGAGCAGTACTTC
CASSIPGLAGVRLLEQYF
>TRBV28|TRBD1|once|TRBJ1-4
TGTGCCAGCAGTTTTGTGACGGGGACAGGGGAGGGTAATGAAAAACTGTTTTTT
CASSFVTGTGEGNEKLFF